This passage covers 8 T cell receptor beta chains from one sample sequenced in a study of Ad26.COV2.S vaccination and SARS-CoV-2 variants. As for treatment: 15 to 20 received Ad26.COV2.S at low or high dose, single or two shots; a few received placebo; per-sample allocation not given. Collection of samples fell on day 63 after the first vaccine or placebo injection. Sequencing was performed with immunoSEQ multiplex PCR; in TCRdb, only in-frame clones are kept and a portion is missing. The table lists approximately 300,000 clones, roughly 84% of them singletons. The material was peripheral blood, obtained in a trial of Ad26.COV2.S vaccine versus placebo. The receptors stem from a person aged 18-60 years who received the Ad26.COV2.S COVID-19 vaccine or a placebo.

The chain has TRBV9 and TRBJ2-3; 7 bases map to TRBD2. CDR1 and CDR2 from the germline V gene are SGDLS and YYNGEE. The CDR3 length is 16 residues. The J segment lost 0 bases and the V segment lost 3 bases, leaving 7 bases of the junction unmatched. CDR3 loop: CASSARGRGSTDTQYF. Written as DNA, the CDR3 is TGTGCCAGCAGCGCCAGAGGGCGGGGGAGCACAGATACGCAGTATTTT.

The rearrangement links TRBV7-9 to TRBJ1-2; D remains unclear. The CDR3 runs to 12 residues. Germline V lookup: CDR1 SEHNR, CDR2 FQNEAQ (reference sequence). With 5 bases removed from V and 12 bases from J, the gap between germline ends came to 16 bases. CDR3 residues: CASSPGPADDTF. The CDR3 DNA sequence: TGTGCCAGCAGCCCCGGACCGGCCGATGACACCTTC.

The chain is built from TRBV6-1 and TRBJ1-1; tentative D call: TRBD1 (5 bases). Germline V CDR1 and CDR2: MNHNS, SASEGT. With 2 bases removed from V and 0 bases from J, the gap between germline ends came to 16 bases. The CDR3 is 17 residues long. The CDR3 protein is CASSERPPGDLNTEAFF. The CDR3 region has the DNA TGTGCCAGCAGTGAAAGGCCCCCCGGGGACCTGAACACTGAAGCTTTCTTT.

The chain recombines TRBV30 with TRBJ1-6, with 7 bases matching TRBD1. This CDR3 has 13 residues. The trim removed 1 base at V and 10 bases at J, leaving 4 bases unmatched. Germline-derived CDR1 and CDR2 are GTSNPN and SVGIG (reference sequence). The CDR3 DNA reads as TGTGCCTGGAGTGACAGGGGAAACTCACCCCTCCACTTT. This sequence encodes CAWSDRGNSPLHF.

The chain uses TRBV9 and TRBJ2-5; no reliable D call. Trimming took off 1 base at V and 5 bases at J, with 9 bases between the two ends. Germline assignment: CDR1 SGDLS and CDR2 YYNGEE. The length of the CDR3 is 13 residues. CDR3 coding DNA: TGTGCCAGCAGCGTAAGCCCAACGGAGACCCAGTACTTC. Translating it yields CASSVSPTETQYF.

V is TRBV5-4 and J is TRBJ2-1; D might be TRBD2 (7 bases). CDR3 length: 14 residues. Germline CDR1 reads SGHNT; CDR2 reads YYREEE (reference sequence). With 4 bases removed from V and 9 bases from J, the gap between germline ends came to 17 bases. CDR3 in DNA: TGTGCCAGCAGCCCTGGGGGGGGGCGGGTTGAGCAGTTCTTC. It encodes CASSPGGGRVEQFF.

This clone appeared once. The same CDR3 can be traced to other DNA sequences in this sample. The chain carries TRBV7-2 and TRBJ1-2; possibly TRBD1 for D (6 bases). Trimming cost V 5 bases and J 2 bases, with 9 bases left between them. This CDR3 region has 13 residues. In germline, CDR1 is SGHTA, CDR2 FQGNSA. CDR3 sequence (DNA): TGTGCCAGCAGCCGGGACACCAACTATGGCTACACCTTC. Its protein is CASSRDTNYGYTF.

V is TRBV25-1 and J is TRBJ2-3; either TRBD1 or TRBD2 may fit D (5 bases each). With 9 bases removed from V and 0 bases from J, the gap between germline ends came to 19 bases. The CDR3 covers 16 residues. Germline CDR1 and CDR2: MGHDK and SYGVNS. The CDR3 reads CASIRTGTESTDTQYF. In DNA, the CDR3 is TGTGCCAGTATACGAACCGGGACCGAGAGCACAGATACGCAGTATTTT.